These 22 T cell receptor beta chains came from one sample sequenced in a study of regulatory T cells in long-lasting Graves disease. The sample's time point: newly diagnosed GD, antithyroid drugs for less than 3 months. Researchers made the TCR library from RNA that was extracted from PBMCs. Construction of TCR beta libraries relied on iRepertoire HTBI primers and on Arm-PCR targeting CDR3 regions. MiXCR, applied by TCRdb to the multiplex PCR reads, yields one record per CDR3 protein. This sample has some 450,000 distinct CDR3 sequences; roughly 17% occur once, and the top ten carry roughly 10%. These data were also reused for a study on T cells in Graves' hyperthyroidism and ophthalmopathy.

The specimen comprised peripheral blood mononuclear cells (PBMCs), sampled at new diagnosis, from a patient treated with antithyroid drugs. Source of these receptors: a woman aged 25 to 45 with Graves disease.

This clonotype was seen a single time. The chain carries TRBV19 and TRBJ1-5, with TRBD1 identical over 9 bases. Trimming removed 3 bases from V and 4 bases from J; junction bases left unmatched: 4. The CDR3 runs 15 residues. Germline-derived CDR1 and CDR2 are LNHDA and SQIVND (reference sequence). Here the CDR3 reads CASSIRDRGNQPQHF. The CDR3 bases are TGTGCCAGTAGTATTCGAGACAGGGGGAATCAGCCCCAGCATTTT.

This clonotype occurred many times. CDR3 protein: CASSLGRQGWGAFF. The CDR3, as DNA: TGTGCCAGCAGCTTAGGGCGACAGGGATGGGGAGCTTTCTTT. The chain recombines TRBV7-9 with TRBJ1-1, with TRBD1 matching 7 bases. With 1 base clipped from V and 10 bases from J, the junction kept 9 bases outside the gene matches. Germline-derived CDR1 and CDR2 are SEHNR and FQNEAQ (reference sequence). The CDR3 spans 14 residues. Full variable domain (outside the CDR3, taken from reference TRBV7-9 and TRBJ1-1): DTGVSQNPRHKITKRGQNVTFRCDPISEHNRLYWYRQTLGQGPEFLTYFQNEAQLEKSRLLSDRFSAERPKGSFSTLEIQRTEQGDSAMYLCASSLGRQGWGAFFGQGTRLTVV.

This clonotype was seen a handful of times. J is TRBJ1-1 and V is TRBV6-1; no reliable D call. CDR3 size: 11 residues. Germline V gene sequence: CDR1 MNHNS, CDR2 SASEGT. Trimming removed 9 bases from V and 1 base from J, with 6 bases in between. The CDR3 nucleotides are TGTGCCAGTTGGGGGAACACTGAAGCTTTCTTT. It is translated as CASWGNTEAFF.

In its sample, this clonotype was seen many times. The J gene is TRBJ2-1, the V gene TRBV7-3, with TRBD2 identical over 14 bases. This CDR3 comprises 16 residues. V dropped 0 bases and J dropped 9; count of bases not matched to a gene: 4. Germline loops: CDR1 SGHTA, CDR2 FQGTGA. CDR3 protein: CASSLTGLAGDREQFF. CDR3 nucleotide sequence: TGTGCCAGCAGCTTAACGGGACTAGCGGGAGACCGTGAGCAGTTCTTC.

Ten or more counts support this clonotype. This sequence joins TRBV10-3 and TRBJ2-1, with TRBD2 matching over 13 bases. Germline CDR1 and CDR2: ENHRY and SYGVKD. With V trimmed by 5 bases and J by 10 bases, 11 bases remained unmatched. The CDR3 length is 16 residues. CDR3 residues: CAISKGLAGRGGEQFF. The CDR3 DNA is TGTGCCATCAGTAAGGGACTAGCGGGAAGGGGCGGGGAGCAGTTCTTC.

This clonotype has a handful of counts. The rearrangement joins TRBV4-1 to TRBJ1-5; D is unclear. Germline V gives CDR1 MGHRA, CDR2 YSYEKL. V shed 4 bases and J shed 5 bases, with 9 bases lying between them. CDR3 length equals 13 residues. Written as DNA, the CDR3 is TGCGCCAGCAGCCGCGGTCGGGATCAGCCCCAGCATTTT. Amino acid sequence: CASSRGRDQPQHF.

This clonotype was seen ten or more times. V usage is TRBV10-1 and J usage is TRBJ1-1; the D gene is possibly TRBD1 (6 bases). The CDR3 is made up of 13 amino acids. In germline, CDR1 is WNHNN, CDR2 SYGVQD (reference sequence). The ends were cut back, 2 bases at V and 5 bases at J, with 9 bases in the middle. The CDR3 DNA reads TGCGCCAGCAGTGAGGGGGGCAGGACTGAAGCTTTCTTT. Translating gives CASSEGGRTEAFF.

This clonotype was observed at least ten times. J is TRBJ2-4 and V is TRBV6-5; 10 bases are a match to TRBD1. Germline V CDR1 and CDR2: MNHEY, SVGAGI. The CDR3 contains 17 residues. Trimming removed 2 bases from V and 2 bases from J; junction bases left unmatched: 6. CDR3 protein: CASSYLQGQGTKNIQYF. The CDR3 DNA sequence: TGTGCCAGCAGTTACCTCCAGGGACAGGGGACCAAAAACATTCAGTACTTC.

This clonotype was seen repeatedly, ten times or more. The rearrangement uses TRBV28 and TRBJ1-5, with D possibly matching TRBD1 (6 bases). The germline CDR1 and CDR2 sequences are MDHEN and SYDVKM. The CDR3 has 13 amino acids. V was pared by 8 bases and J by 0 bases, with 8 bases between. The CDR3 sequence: CASEGDSNQPQHF. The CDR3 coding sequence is TGTGCCAGCGAGGGGGATAGCAATCAGCCCCAGCATTTT.

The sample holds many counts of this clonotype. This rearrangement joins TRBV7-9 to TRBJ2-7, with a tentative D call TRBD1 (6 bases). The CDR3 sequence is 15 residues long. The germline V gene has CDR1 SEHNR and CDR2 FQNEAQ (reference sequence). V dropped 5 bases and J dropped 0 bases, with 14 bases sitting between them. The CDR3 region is CASSAQGSGSYEQYF. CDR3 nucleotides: TGTGCCAGCAGCGCACAGGGCTCTGGCTCCTACGAGCAGTACTTC.

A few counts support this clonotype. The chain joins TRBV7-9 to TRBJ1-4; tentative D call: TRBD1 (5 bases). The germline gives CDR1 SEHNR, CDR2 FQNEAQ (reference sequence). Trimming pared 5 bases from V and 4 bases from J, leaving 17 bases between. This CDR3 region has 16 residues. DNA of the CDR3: TGTGCCAGCAGCCCCGCCGGAGGACACCGTAATGAAAAACTGTTTTTT. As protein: CASSPAGGHRNEKLFF. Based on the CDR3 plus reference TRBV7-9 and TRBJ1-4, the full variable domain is DTGVSQNPRHKITKRGQNVTFRCDPISEHNRLYWYRQTLGQGPEFLTYFQNEAQLEKSRLLSDRFSAERPKGSFSTLEIQRTEQGDSAMYLCASSPAGGHRNEKLFFGSGTQLSVL.

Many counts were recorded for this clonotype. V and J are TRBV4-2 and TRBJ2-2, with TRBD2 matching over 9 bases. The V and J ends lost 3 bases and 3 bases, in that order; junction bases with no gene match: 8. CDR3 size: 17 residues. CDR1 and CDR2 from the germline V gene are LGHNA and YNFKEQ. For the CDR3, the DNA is TGTGCCAGCAGCCACCATAGCGGGAGTATTTACACCGGGGAGCTGTTTTTT. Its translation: CASSHHSGSIYTGELFF.

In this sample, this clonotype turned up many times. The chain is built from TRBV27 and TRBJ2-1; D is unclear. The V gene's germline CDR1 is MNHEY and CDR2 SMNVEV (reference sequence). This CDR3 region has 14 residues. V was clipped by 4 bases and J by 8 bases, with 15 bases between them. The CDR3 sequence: CASSSGNSRYEQFF. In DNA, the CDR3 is TGTGCCAGCAGTTCAGGTAACTCTAGGTATGAGCAGTTCTTC.

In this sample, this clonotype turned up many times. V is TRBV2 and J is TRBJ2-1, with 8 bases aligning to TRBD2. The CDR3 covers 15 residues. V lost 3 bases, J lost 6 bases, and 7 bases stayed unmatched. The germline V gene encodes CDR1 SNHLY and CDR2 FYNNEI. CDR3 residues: CASSDFGRAGNEQFF. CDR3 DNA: TGTGCCAGCAGTGATTTCGGGAGGGCCGGCAATGAGCAGTTCTTC.

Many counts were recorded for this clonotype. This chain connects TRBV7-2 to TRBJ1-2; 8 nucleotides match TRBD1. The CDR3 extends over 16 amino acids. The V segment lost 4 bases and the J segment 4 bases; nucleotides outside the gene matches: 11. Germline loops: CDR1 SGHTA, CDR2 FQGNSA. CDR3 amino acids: CASSSGEGQVSYGYTF. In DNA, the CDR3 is TGTGCCAGCAGCTCGGGGGAGGGACAGGTTTCCTATGGCTACACCTTC.

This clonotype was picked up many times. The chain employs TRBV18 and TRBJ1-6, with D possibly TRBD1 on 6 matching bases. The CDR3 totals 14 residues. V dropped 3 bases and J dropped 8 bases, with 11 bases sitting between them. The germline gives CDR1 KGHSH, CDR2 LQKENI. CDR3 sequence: CASSPGAGDSPLHF. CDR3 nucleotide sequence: TGTGCCAGCTCACCTGGAGCAGGGGATTCACCCCTCCACTTT.

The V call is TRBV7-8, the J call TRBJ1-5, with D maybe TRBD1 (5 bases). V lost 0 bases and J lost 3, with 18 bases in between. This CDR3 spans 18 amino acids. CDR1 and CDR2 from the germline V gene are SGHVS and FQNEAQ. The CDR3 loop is CASSLASRVRANNQPQHF. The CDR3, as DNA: TGTGCCAGCAGCTTAGCTAGCAGGGTGAGGGCTAACAATCAGCCCCAGCATTTT.

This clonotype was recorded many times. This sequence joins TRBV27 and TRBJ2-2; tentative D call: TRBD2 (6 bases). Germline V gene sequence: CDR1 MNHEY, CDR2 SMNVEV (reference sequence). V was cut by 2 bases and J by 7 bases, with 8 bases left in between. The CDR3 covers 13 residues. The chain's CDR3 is CASSLGGVGELFF. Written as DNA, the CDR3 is TGTGCCAGCAGTTTAGGAGGGGTCGGGGAGCTGTTTTTT.

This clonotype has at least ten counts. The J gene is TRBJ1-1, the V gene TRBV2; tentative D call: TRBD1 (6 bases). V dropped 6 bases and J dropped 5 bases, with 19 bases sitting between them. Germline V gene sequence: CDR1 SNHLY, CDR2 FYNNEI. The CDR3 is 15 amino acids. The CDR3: CASRQPGGRGTEAFF. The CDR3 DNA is TGTGCCAGCAGACAACCCGGGGGCAGAGGGACTGAAGCTTTCTTT. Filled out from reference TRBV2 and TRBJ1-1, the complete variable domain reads EPEVTQTPSHQVTQMGQEVILRCVPISNHLYFYWYRQILGQKVEFLVSFYNNEISEKSEIFDDQFSVERPDGSNFTLKIRSTKLEDSAMYFCASRQPGGRGTEAFFGQGTRLTVV.

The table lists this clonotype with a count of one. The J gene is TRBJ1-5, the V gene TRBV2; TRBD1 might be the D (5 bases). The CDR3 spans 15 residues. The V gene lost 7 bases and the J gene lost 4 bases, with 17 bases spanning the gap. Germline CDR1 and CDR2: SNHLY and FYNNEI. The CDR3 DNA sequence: TGTGCCAGCAAAGGGGAGACCATTGGGAATCAGCCCCAGCATTTT. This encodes CASKGETIGNQPQHF.

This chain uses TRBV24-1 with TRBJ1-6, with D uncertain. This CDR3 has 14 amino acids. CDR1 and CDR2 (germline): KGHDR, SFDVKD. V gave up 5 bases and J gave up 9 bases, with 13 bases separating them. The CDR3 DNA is TGTGCCACCAGTGCAAACAGTGATACTTCACCCCTCCACTTT. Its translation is CATSANSDTSPLHF.

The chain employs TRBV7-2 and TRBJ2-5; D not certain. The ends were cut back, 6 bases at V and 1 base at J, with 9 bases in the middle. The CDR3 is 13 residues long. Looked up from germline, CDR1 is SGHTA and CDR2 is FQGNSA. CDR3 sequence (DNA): TGTGCCAGCAGAACCGAACTCCAAGAGACCCAGTACTTC. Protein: CASRTELQETQYF.